Shown below are 14 T cell receptor beta chains from a single sample sequenced in a study of blood T cells in healthy people across ages. Then a second PCR, running roughly 7 to 11 cycles, was carried out with a sample-barcoded 5' primer and a J-beta primer mix. TCRdb reanalysed the 5' RACE reads using MiXCR and keeps one entry per CDR3 protein. The repertoire holds roughly 800,000 distinct CDR3 sequences, with 58% as singletons. The sample consisted of blood. The receptors were gathered from a man aged 25 to 40 in good health.

This chain's CDR3 is CSAHLRAPTDTQYF. The DNA for the CDR3 is TGCAGTGCCCATCTCAGGGCACCCACAGATACGCAGTATTTT. The gene calls are TRBV20-1 and TRBJ2-3; TRBD1 is a possible D gene (5 bases). This CDR3 has 14 amino acids. In germline, CDR1 is DFQATT, CDR2 SNEGSKA (reference sequence). Between the trimmed V and J ends, which lost 6 bases and 2 bases, there was a span of 15 bases.

This sequence joins TRBV20-1 and TRBJ2-1; 7 bases are shared with TRBD2. The CDR3 has 17 residues. The junction had 9 bases not matched to a gene; V was cut back by 1 base and J by 0 bases. CDR1 is DFQATT and CDR2 is SNEGSKA in the germline V gene (reference sequence). CDR3: CSARVLAGEVSYNEQFF. The CDR3 bases are TGCAGTGCTAGAGTTCTGGCGGGAGAGGTCTCCTACAATGAGCAGTTCTTC.

The J gene is TRBJ2-4, the V gene TRBV6-2 or TRBV6-3; D remains unclear. The last part of the DNA fits TRBJ2-7 better; the J call may be wrong. CDR3 length: 14 amino acids. The germline CDR1 and CDR2 sequences are MNHEY and SVGEGT. Here the CDR3 reads CASSYGKATYEQYF. In nucleotides, the CDR3 is TGTGCCAGCAGTTATGGTAAGGCCACCTACGAGCAGTACTTC.

The table lists this clonotype with a count of one. This rearrangement joins TRBV30 to TRBJ2-5, with TRBD2 matching 10 bases. This CDR3 has 14 amino acids. Trimming cost V 0 bases and J 5 bases; bases outside gene matches: 3. The germline CDR1 and CDR2 sequences are GTSNPN and SVGIG (reference sequence). CDR3 in DNA: TGTGCCTGGAGTGTAGGACTAGCGGACGAGACCCAGTACTTC. Encoded protein: CAWSVGLADETQYF.

This clonotype was seen a handful of times. The chain carries TRBV7-9 and TRBJ2-5; D is ambiguous. This CDR3 comprises 15 residues. The germline CDR1 and CDR2 sequences are SEHNR and FQNEAQ (reference sequence). The germline V and J ends were trimmed by 2 bases and 5 bases, with 15 bases remaining between them. The CDR3: CASSLLDGRYETQYF. The CDR3 nucleotides read TGTGCCAGCAGCTTACTGGACGGCAGATACGAGACCCAGTACTTC.

The V call is TRBV5-1, the J call TRBJ1-2, with D possibly TRBD1 on 5 matching bases. Germline V gene sequence: CDR1 SGHRS, CDR2 YFSETQ. The ends were cut back, 4 bases at V and 0 bases at J, with 10 bases in the middle. The length of the CDR3 is 14 residues. The CDR3 loop reads CASSRGTSNYGYTF. In DNA form, the CDR3 reads TGCGCCAGCAGCAGAGGGACTTCTAACTATGGCTACACCTTC.

This clonotype appeared many times. The CDR3 coding sequence is TGTGCCATCAGTGAGTCCACCCGAGAGACCCAGTACTTC. This codes for CAISESTRETQYF. J is TRBJ2-5 and V is TRBV10-3; D unclear. This CDR3 comprises 13 residues. The germline V gene has CDR1 ENHRY and CDR2 SYGVKD. Trimming shortened V by 0 bases and J by 4 bases, and 6 bases separated the two germline ends.

The CDR3 loop is CASSWRAESTDTQYF. As DNA, the CDR3 is TGTGCCAGCAGCTGGAGAGCGGAGAGCACAGATACGCAGTATTTT. The genes are TRBV7-2 and TRBJ2-3, with D possibly being TRBD2 (5 bases). The germline V gene encodes CDR1 SGHTA and CDR2 FQGNSA. Trimming took 4 bases from V and 0 from J, leaving 11 bases between them. This CDR3 has 15 amino acids.

Points on this clonotype: A junction boundary mismatches the germline segment, possibly from a read error. CDR3: CASSQGTLNTEAFF. CDR3 coding DNA: TGTGCCAGCAGCCAAGGGACCCTGAACACGGAAGCTTTCTTT. V gene TRBV3-1 combines with J gene TRBJ1-1; D gene uncertain. In germline, CDR1 is LGHDT, CDR2 YNNKEL (reference sequence). The CDR3 length is 14 residues.

With respect to this clonotype: One junction end disagrees with the germline gene, perhaps due to a read error. The V gene is TRBV2, the J gene TRBJ2-4; D uncertain. The CDR3 is made up of 16 amino acids. Germline CDR1 reads SNHLY; CDR2 reads FYNNEI. The CDR3 DNA reads TGTGCCAGCAGTCTAGACGCTCAGATTGGCAAAAACAGTCAGTACTTC. It encodes CASSLDAQIGKNSQYF.

This clonotype occurred a few times. For the CDR3, the DNA is TGTGCCAGCAGCTTCTTGGACCAAGAGACCCAGTACTTC. It encodes CASSFLDQETQYF. This rearrangement joins TRBV7-2 to TRBJ2-4; D unresolved. The closer fit of TRBJ2-5 to the DNA end suggests the J call may be wrong. From germline, CDR1 is SGHTA and CDR2 FQGNSA. CDR3 length equals 13 residues.

The rearrangement uses TRBV27 and TRBJ2-7; 7 nucleotides agree with TRBD2. The germline CDR1 and CDR2 sequences are MNHEY and SMNVEV (reference sequence). The CDR3 spans 13 residues. V lost 5 bases, J lost 3 bases, and 4 bases stayed unmatched. The CDR3 DNA reads TGTGCCAGCAGTGGGACTAACTTCTACGAGCAGTACTTC. This encodes CASSGTNFYEQYF.

This sequence joins TRBV28 and TRBJ2-7, with 9 positions matching TRBD1. J lost 6 bases, V lost 5 bases, and 8 bases had no gene match. There are 14 residues in the CDR3. Germline CDR1 is MDHEN and CDR2 is SYDVKM. The CDR3 here is CASSGGTGTVEQYF. The CDR3 DNA reads as TGTGCCAGCAGTGGCGGGACAGGGACTGTCGAGCAGTACTTC.

The chain combines TRBV18 with TRBJ2-4; 9 bases agree with TRBD1. TRBJ2-7 matches the DNA end more closely, so the J call is doubtful. Germline CDR1 is KGHSH and CDR2 is LQKENI. The CDR3 contains 14 residues. CDR3 sequence: CASSPWDRVSEQYF. Written as DNA, the CDR3 is TGTGCCAGCTCACCGTGGGACAGGGTTTCCGAGCAGTACTTC.